The 27 T cell receptor beta chains below come from one sample, sequenced in a study of neurological immune-mediated disorders. TCRdb reprocessed the 5' RACE reads with MiXCR, giving one entry per CDR3 protein. Of 50,000 to 60,000 distinct CDR3 sequences listed, about 2.5% are singletons. The sample consisted of PBMCs. Receptors originate from a man aged 45-65 years with multiple sclerosis.

At least ten counts were recorded for this clonotype. The chain combines TRBV7-9 with TRBJ2-3; D is undetermined. The CDR3 spans 16 residues. Germline V CDR1 and CDR2: SEHNR, FQNEAQ (reference sequence). V lost 1 base to trimming and J lost 2 bases, with 13 bases between them. CDR3 nucleotides: TGTGCCAGCAGCTTAGTTAAATTCCGACTCACAGATACGCAGTATTTT. As protein: CASSLVKFRLTDTQYF.

This clonotype was observed many times. The V and J genes are TRBV20-1 and TRBJ2-7, with no clear D. Germline lookup yields CDR1 DFQATT and CDR2 SNEGSKA (reference sequence). Deletions cut 1 base from V and 0 bases from J, with 7 bases between. The CDR3 loop spans 13 amino acids. The CDR3 region has the DNA TGCAGTGCTAGAGTGCAGAACTCCTACGAGCAGTACTTC. Its translation: CSARVQNSYEQYF.

Many counts were recorded for this clonotype. This chain joins TRBV27 and TRBJ1-5, with D possibly matching TRBD1 (5 bases). V was trimmed by 3 bases and J by 0 bases, leaving 6 bases between them. This CDR3 has 14 residues. Germline values: CDR1 MNHEY, CDR2 SMNVEV (reference sequence). The CDR3 loop reads CASSLGPSNQPQHF. The CDR3 region has the DNA TGTGCCAGCAGTTTGGGACCTAGCAATCAGCCCCAGCATTTT.

In this sample, this clonotype turned up many times. V gene TRBV4-3 combines with J gene TRBJ1-1, with TRBD1 matching 7 bases. The CDR3 runs 17 residues. V shed 2 bases and J 1 base; nucleotides not matched to a gene: 10. The germline CDR1 and CDR2 sequences are LGHNA and YSLEER. Written as DNA, the CDR3 is TGCGCCAGCAGCCAACAGTTTTCAGGGGGTTGGAACACTGAAGCTTTCTTT. Its protein is CASSQQFSGGWNTEAFF.

This clonotype was detected ten times or more. This rearrangement joins TRBV20-1 to TRBJ2-1, with a weak D call TRBD1 (6 bases). The germline V gene has CDR1 DFQATT and CDR2 SNEGSKA (reference sequence). Trimming cost V 3 bases and J 6 bases, with 21 bases left between them. The CDR3 is 16 residues long. The CDR3: CSARSPGAIGRNEQFF. CDR3 bases: TGCAGTGCTAGGTCCCCAGGGGCGATTGGGCGCAATGAGCAGTTCTTC.

This clonotype was recorded at least ten times. The gene calls are TRBV29-1 and TRBJ1-1, with TRBD1 as a possible D gene (5 bases). The CDR3 sequence is 13 residues long. CDR1 and CDR2 (germline): SQVTM, ANQGSEA. V gave up 4 bases and J gave up 1 base, with 10 bases separating them. DNA of the CDR3: TGCAGCGTTGTTAGAACAGGGAACACTGAAGCTTTCTTT. This translates into CSVVRTGNTEAFF.

This clonotype was counted many times. The chain carries TRBV29-1 and TRBJ1-5; D is perhaps TRBD1 (5 bases). The CDR3 spans 13 residues. V was pared by 4 bases and J by 4 bases, with 11 bases between. Germline lookup yields CDR1 SQVTM and CDR2 ANQGSEA. The CDR3 sequence is CSVGEGRNQPQHF. The CDR3 DNA sequence: TGCAGCGTTGGTGAGGGACGTAATCAGCCCCAGCATTTT.

This clonotype was picked up many times. V gene TRBV27 combines with J gene TRBJ1-5, with a tentative D call TRBD1 (5 bases). The germline CDR1 and CDR2 sequences are MNHEY and SMNVEV (reference sequence). The CDR3 loop spans 16 amino acids. Trimming removed 2 bases at V and 9 bases at J, with 20 bases between. The CDR3 DNA follows: TGTGCCAGCAGTTTAAGGGGCGGGACCACTCCACCGCCCCAGCATTTT. Translation gives CASSLRGGTTPPPQHF.

This clonotype appeared many times. The V and J genes are TRBV3-1 and TRBJ1-2; D uncertain. The ends were cut back, 1 base at V and 0 bases at J, with 9 bases in the middle. CDR1 and CDR2 from the germline V gene are LGHDT and YNNKEL (reference sequence). This CDR3 is 15 amino acids long. The CDR3 DNA is TGTGCCAGCAGCCAAGGCACAGCCTCTAACTATGGCTACACCTTC. Protein product: CASSQGTASNYGYTF.

In its sample, this clonotype was seen many times. The chain couples TRBV18 to TRBJ2-2; a weak D match, TRBD2 (6 bases). Per germline, CDR1 KGHSH and CDR2 LQKENI. V lost 8 bases and J lost 2, with 12 bases in between. The CDR3 totals 14 residues. The CDR3 region has the DNA TGTGCCAGCCGGGAGCAGGAAAACACCGGGGAGCTGTTTTTT. Translating gives CASREQENTGELFF.

This clonotype was recorded many times. The chain combines TRBV27 with TRBJ1-2; TRBD1 matches at 8 bases. In germline, CDR1 is MNHEY, CDR2 SMNVEV (reference sequence). Trimming removed 5 bases from V and 0 bases from J; junction bases left unmatched: 11. There are 17 residues in the CDR3. CDR3 region: CASSRRTGRAANYGYTF. Here the CDR3 DNA reads TGTGCCAGCAGTCGAAGGACAGGGCGGGCCGCTAACTATGGCTACACCTTC.

Turning to this clonotype: A much larger clone differs by one base, so this may be a read error. This chain joins TRBV10-3 and TRBJ2-7; TRBD1 is a possible D gene (5 bases). Germline V CDR1 and CDR2: ENHRY, SYGVKD. The CDR3 has 14 residues. Trimming shortened V by 1 base and J by 6 bases, and 13 bases separated the two germline ends. The CDR3 DNA sequence: TGTGCCATCAGTGAGTTGACTGGGGCGGCCGAGCAGTACTTC. Its translation is CAISELTGAAEQYF.

At least ten counts were recorded for this clonotype. V gene TRBV6-5 combines with J gene TRBJ2-6, with a weak D call TRBD1 (5 bases). Trimming removed 8 bases from V and 0 bases from J, with 11 bases in between. The germline CDR1 and CDR2 sequences are MNHEY and SVGAGI. This CDR3 has 15 amino acids. The CDR3 region has the DNA TGTGCCAGCCATAAGGGGCCCTCTGGGGCCAACGTCCTGACTTTC. This encodes CASHKGPSGANVLTF.

The chain has TRBV3-1 and TRBJ1-2, with D perhaps matching TRBD1 (5 bases). Germline V gene data show CDR1 as LGHDT and CDR2 as YNNKEL (reference sequence). The CDR3 runs to 15 residues. Trimming shortened V by 4 bases and J by 7 bases, and 19 bases separated the two germline ends. The CDR3, as DNA: TGTGCCAGCAGCCTGGGGGGAGACACCGGGCTTGGCTACACCTTC. Translation gives CASSLGGDTGLGYTF.

This clonotype was seen many times. The chain has TRBV20-1 and TRBJ2-3; D may be TRBD1 or TRBD2 (6 bases each). The V end lost 1 base, the J end lost 1 base, and 15 bases lay between the germline ends. The germline V gene encodes CDR1 DFQATT and CDR2 SNEGSKA (reference sequence). The CDR3 is 16 residues long. CDR3 loop: CSARALGGEGTDTQYF. In DNA, the CDR3 is TGCAGTGCTAGAGCTTTGGGGGGCGAGGGCACAGATACGCAGTATTTT.

This clonotype was recorded at least ten times. The V and J genes are TRBV28 and TRBJ1-5, with D perhaps TRBD1 (6 bases). The germline V gene encodes CDR1 MDHEN and CDR2 SYDVKM. The germline V and J ends were trimmed by 7 bases and 6 bases, with 13 bases remaining between them. The CDR3 runs to 13 residues. The CDR3 region is CASTQGRSQPQHF. CDR3 nucleotides: TGTGCCAGCACACAGGGACGTTCTCAGCCCCAGCATTTT.

At least ten counts were recorded for this clonotype. The chain uses TRBV20-1 and TRBJ2-7; a possible D gene is TRBD1 (5 bases). Germline CDR1 reads DFQATT; CDR2 reads SNEGSKA (reference sequence). The CDR3 extends over 12 amino acids. V was cut by 8 bases and J by 1 base, with 12 bases left in between. Written as DNA, the CDR3 is TGCAGTTTACAGGACGGGTCCTACGAGCAGTACTTC. It is translated as CSLQDGSYEQYF.

This clonotype was recorded many times. The rearrangement links TRBV5-1 to TRBJ1-4; maybe TRBD1 (5 bases). The CDR3 is 16 residues long. V lost 4 bases to trimming and J lost 3 bases, with 16 bases between them. Germline CDR1 is SGHRS and CDR2 is YFSETQ. CDR3: CASSQGHPGANEKLFF. The CDR3 DNA follows: TGCGCCAGCAGCCAAGGACACCCTGGAGCTAATGAAAAACTGTTTTTT.

This clonotype was detected ten times or more. The genes are TRBV20-1 and TRBJ1-6; D may be TRBD1 (6 bases). V lost 2 bases and J 7 bases, leaving 12 bases between the germline ends. This CDR3 comprises 14 residues. Germline-derived CDR1 and CDR2 are DFQATT and SNEGSKA (reference sequence). CDR3 in amino acids: CSARPQGTNSPLHF. CDR3 in DNA: TGCAGTGCTAGACCTCAGGGGACGAATTCACCCCTCCACTTT.

This clonotype was observed many times. The J gene is TRBJ1-1, the V gene TRBV6-6; 10 bases match TRBD1. Germline CDR1 reads MNHNY; CDR2 reads SVGAGI (reference sequence). The CDR3 sequence is 15 residues long. Trimming removed 4 bases from V and 5 bases from J; junction bases left unmatched: 7. This CDR3 is CASSLTGGGLTEAFF. The DNA for the CDR3 is TGTGCCAGCAGTTTGACAGGGGGCGGACTGACTGAAGCTTTCTTT.

This clonotype has a count of ten or more. This chain uses TRBV5-1 with TRBJ2-1, with D possibly matching TRBD2 (6 bases). Trimming cost V 4 bases and J 8 bases, with 19 bases left between them. The CDR3 has 15 amino acids. Germline assignment: CDR1 SGHRS and CDR2 YFSETQ. The CDR3 sequence is CASSIRDSRGDEQFF. The CDR3, as DNA: TGCGCCAGCAGCATCCGGGACTCAAGGGGAGATGAGCAGTTCTTC.

This clonotype occurred many times. The V and J genes are TRBV7-2 and TRBJ2-2; D assignment may be TRBD1 or TRBD2 (6 bases each). This CDR3 is 16 amino acids long. The germline V and J ends were trimmed by 5 bases and 4 bases, with 17 bases remaining between them. Per the germline V gene, CDR1 is SGHTA and CDR2 is FQGNSA. The CDR3 loop reads CASSGGTGDITGELFF. The CDR3 DNA sequence: TGTGCCAGCAGCGGGGGAACGGGGGACATCACCGGGGAGCTGTTTTTT.

Remarks on this clonotype: The junction does not match germline at one end; this may be a read error. The DNA of the CDR3 is TGTGCCAGCAGGGAACAGGGCATCAATCAGACCCAGCATTTT. Translation: CASREQGINQTQHF. The chain carries TRBV2 and TRBJ1-5, with a possible D match to TRBD1 (6 bases). CDR1 is SNHLY and CDR2 is FYNNEI in the germline V gene. This CDR3 comprises 14 residues.

This clonotype was counted only a few times. V is TRBV5-1 and J is TRBJ2-2; weak D call: TRBD2 (7 bases). The CDR3 has 14 residues. Germline CDR1 reads SGHRS; CDR2 reads YFSETQ. Between the trimmed V and J ends, which lost 4 bases and 3 bases, there was a span of 10 bases. The CDR3 region has the DNA TGCGCCAGCAGCGGGGGGGCCGACACCGGGGAGCTGTTTTTT. It is translated as CASSGGADTGELFF. The full variable domain, rest sourced from reference TRBV5-1 and TRBJ2-2, is KAGVTQTPRYLIKTRGQQVTLSCSPISGHRSVSWYQQTPGQGLQFLFEYFSETQRNKGNFPGRFSGRQFSNSRSEMNVSTLELGDSALYLCASSGGADTGELFFGEGSRLTVL.

This clonotype was picked up many times. A junction end diverges from the germline sequence, so it may reflect a read error. V gene TRBV28 combines with J gene TRBJ2-7, with 13 bases that match TRBD2. Germline V gene sequence: CDR1 MDHEN, CDR2 SYDVKM. This CDR3 is built from 12 residues. For the CDR3, the DNA is TGTGCCAGCAGTTCGACAGGGACTAGCGGGGACTTC. This encodes CASSSTGTSGDF.

This clonotype has ten or more counts. This chain uses TRBV7-2 with TRBJ2-5; a possible D gene is TRBD2 (6 bases). V was shortened by 3 bases and J by 4 bases, with 9 bases between the two germline ends. Germline V gene lookup returns CDR1 SGHTA and CDR2 FQGNSA. The CDR3 is 13 residues long. In DNA, the CDR3 is TGTGCCAGCAGCTTGGGGGAGGTAGAGACCCAGTACTTC. Protein product: CASSLGEVETQYF.

The sample holds many counts of this clonotype. CDR3 loop: CASSLGSGKVGSNTGELFF. CDR3 in DNA: TGTGCCAGCAGCTTAGGGTCGGGCAAAGTGGGATCAAACACCGGGGAGCTGTTTTTT. V usage is TRBV11-3 and J usage is TRBJ2-2; D is undetermined. This CDR3 has 19 amino acids. V was shortened by 1 base and J by 2 bases, with 20 bases between the two germline ends. From germline, CDR1 is SGHNT and CDR2 YENEEA. The complete variable domain, with remaining parts taken from reference TRBV11-3 and TRBJ2-2, reads EAGVVQSPRYKIIEKKQPVAFWCNPISGHNTLYWYLQNLGQGPELLIRYENEEAVDDSQLPKDRFSAERLKGVDSTLKIQPAELGDSAVYLCASSLGSGKVGSNTGELFFGEGSRLTVL.